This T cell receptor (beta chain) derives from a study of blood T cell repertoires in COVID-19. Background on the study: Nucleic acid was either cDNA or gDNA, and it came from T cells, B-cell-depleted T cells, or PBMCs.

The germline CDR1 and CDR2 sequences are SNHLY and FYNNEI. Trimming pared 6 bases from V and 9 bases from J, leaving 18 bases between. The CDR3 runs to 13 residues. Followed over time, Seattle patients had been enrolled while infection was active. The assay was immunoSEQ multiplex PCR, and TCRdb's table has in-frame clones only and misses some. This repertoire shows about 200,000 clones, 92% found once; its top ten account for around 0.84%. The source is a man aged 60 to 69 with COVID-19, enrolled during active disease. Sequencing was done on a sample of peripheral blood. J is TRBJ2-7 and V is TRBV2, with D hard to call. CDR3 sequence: CASSPNPTSAQYF. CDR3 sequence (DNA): TGTGCCAGCAGCCCGAACCCAACCAGCGCGCAGTACTTC.